Many counts were recorded for the clone carrying this TCR beta chain. The CDR3 runs to 12 residues. V lost 6 bases, J lost 6 bases, and 9 bases lay in between. The entry originates in a study of identical twins. TCRdb processed the 5' RACE reads anew with MiXCR; each CDR3 protein has one entry. The sample gives around 340,000 distinct CDR3 sequences, approximately 13% of which show up once; 7.2% is in the top ten. This same sample was also taken into another study, of yellow fever vaccine responses in identical twins.

Sequenced material: CD8+ T cells sorted from blood. The V call is TRBV12-3 or TRBV12-4, the J call TRBJ2-1, with D possibly being TRBD1 (5 bases). This TCR came from a woman aged 18-29 years in good health. CDR3 bases: TGTGCCAGCAGGCCCCAGGGCAATGAGCAGTTCTTC. Protein product: CASRPQGNEQFF.